This T cell receptor (beta chain) originates from a study of T cell responses to AZD1222 COVID-19 vaccine. Here immunoSEQ multiplex PCR was the method, and the copy in TCRdb shows in-frame clones only, minus some. The sample shows fewer than 120,000 clones, 70% to 90% of them seen only once. The V gene's germline CDR1 is MNHEY and CDR2 SVGAGI. Trimming pared 0 bases from V and 6 bases from J, leaving 12 bases between. This CDR3 region has 15 residues. V and J are TRBV6-5 and TRBJ1-5; the D gene is possibly TRBD1 (5 bases). The sequence came from an adult who received the AZD1222 COVID-19 vaccine. The material was peripheral blood, obtained 28 days after the second AZD1222 dose. CDR3 sequence reads: CASSYSVGGGQPQHF. For the CDR3, the DNA is TGTGCCAGCAGTTACTCGGTGGGGGGGGGTCAGCCCCAGCATTTT.